This paragraph covers one T cell receptor (beta chain) sequence. This sample is drawn from a study of T cells after yellow fever vaccination. CDR3 length equals 14 residues. Germline loops: CDR1 SEHNR, CDR2 FQNEAQ (reference sequence). Trimming pared 7 bases from V and 6 bases from J, leaving 16 bases between. TCRdb recomputed calls from the 5' RACE reads with MiXCR, one row per CDR3 protein. The sample shows under 600,000 distinct CDR3 sequences, 20% to 25% of them seen only once. The origin of this receptor is a man younger than 30 who received the YFV17D yellow fever vaccine. The V call is TRBV7-9, the J call TRBJ1-5; the D gene is possibly TRBD1 (5 bases). The sample was PBMCs, taken 20 to 25 days after the first yellow fever vaccination. CDR3 sequence: CASKPVKGTQPQHF. In DNA, the CDR3 is TGTGCCAGCAAGCCGGTAAAAGGGACTCAGCCCCAGCATTTT.